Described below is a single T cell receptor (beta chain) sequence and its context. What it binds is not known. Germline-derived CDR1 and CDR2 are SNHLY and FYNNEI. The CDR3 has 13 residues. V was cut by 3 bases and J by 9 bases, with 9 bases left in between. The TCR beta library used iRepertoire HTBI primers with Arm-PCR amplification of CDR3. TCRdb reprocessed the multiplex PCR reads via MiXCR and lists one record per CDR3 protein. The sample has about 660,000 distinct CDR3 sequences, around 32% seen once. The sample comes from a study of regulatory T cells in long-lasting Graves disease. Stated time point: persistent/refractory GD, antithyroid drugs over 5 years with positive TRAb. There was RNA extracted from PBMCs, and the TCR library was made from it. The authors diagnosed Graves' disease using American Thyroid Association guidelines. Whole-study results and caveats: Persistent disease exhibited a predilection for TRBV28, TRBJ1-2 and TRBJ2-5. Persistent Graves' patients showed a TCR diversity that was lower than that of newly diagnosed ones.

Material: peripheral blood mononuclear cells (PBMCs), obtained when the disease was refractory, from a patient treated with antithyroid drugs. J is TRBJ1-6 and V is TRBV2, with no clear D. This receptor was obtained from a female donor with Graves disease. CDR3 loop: CASSEGPRSPLHF. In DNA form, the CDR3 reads TGTGCCAGCAGTGAGGGCCCCCGTTCACCCCTCCACTTT.